The rows below give T cell receptor beta chains drawn from one sample of a study of T cells in Graves' hyperthyroidism and ophthalmopathy. From the multiplex PCR reads, TCRdb called clonotypes with MiXCR, one entry per CDR3 protein. Of approximately 630,000 distinct CDR3 sequences in the sample, around 15% were seen once. The sequencing input was blood. The receptor source for this set is a woman aged 25-40 years with Graves' hyperthyroidism. Both conserved end residues are part of each CDR3. A D gene is named only where the DNA matches it firmly. Only some rows state a clone size, as once, few, many or a class for expanded clones.

v_call,d_call,cdr3_length,j_call,clone_size,cdr3_nt,cdr3_aa
TRBV5-5,.,17,TRBJ2-3,.,TGCGCCAGCAGCCAAGATCCCGTCGGGGTCGGGGCAGATACGCAGTATTTT,CASSQDPVGVGADTQYF
TRBV7-2,TRBD1,17,TRBJ1-1,.,TGTGCCAGCAGCTTAGCCGGGACAGGAGTTATGAACACTGAAGCTTTCTTT,CASSLAGTGVMNTEAFF
TRBV7-2,.,15,TRBJ2-5,.,TGTGCCAGCAGCTTAGACGCCGGGCACCGAGAGACCCAGTACTTC,CASSLDAGHRETQYF
TRBV7-2,.,14,TRBJ2-7,few,TGTGCCAGCAGTTCAGGGGCTGGATCGGGCGAGCAGTACTTC,CASSSGAGSGEQYF
TRBV18,.,15,TRBJ1-2,many,TGTGCCAGCTCAGAAGGCGGAGGGGCTAACTATGGCTACACCTTC,CASSEGGGANYGYTF
TRBV9,.,13,TRBJ2-2,once,TGTGCCAGCAGCGTCGACCAGGCCGGGGAGCTGTTTTTT,CASSVDQAGELFF
TRBV27,TRBD2,15,TRBJ2-7,many,TGTGCCAGCAGTTTGGGACCCGGGGGGTCCTACGAGCAGTACTTC,CASSLGPGGSYEQYF
TRBV7-2,TRBD1,16,TRBJ2-5,.,TGTGCCAGCAGCTCCGTCGAGGGGGCAGGACAAGAGACCCAGTACTTC,CASSSVEGAGQETQYF
TRBV30,TRBD2,15,TRBJ2-3,many,TGTGCCTGGAGTGGGGCGGGAGTAAGCACAGATACGCAGTATTTT,CAWSGAGVSTDTQYF
TRBV11-2,.,14,TRBJ1-2,many,TGTGCCAGCGGCATAGAGGCGTATAACTATGGCTACACCTTC,CASGIEAYNYGYTF
TRBV5-1,TRBD2,15,TRBJ2-7,once,TGCGCCAGCAGCCTCCGACTAGCGGAGAGCTACGAGCAGTACTTC,CASSLRLAESYEQYF
TRBV5-8,.,16,TRBJ2-1,many,TGTGCCAGCAGCTTGGTCGGGGGACAACCCGGACGTGAGCAGTTCTTC,CASSLVGGQPGREQFF
TRBV4-2,.,15,TRBJ2-7,.,TGTGCCAGCAGCCAAGATCAGGGCGGGGCCTACGAGCACTACTTC,CASSQDQGGAYEHYF
TRBV27,TRBD2,16,TRBJ2-7,few,TGTGCCAGCAGACGGACTAGCGGGAGGACCTCCTACGAGCAGTACTTC,CASRRTSGRTSYEQYF
TRBV30,TRBD2,15,TRBJ2-3,few,TGTGCCTGGAGCTCTAGCGGCTTTCCCACAGATACGCAGTATTTT,CAWSSSGFPTDTQYF
TRBV5-5,TRBD1,14,TRBJ1-2,.,TGTGCCAGCAGCTTTGGGGACAGGGCGTATGGCTACACCTTC,CASSFGDRAYGYTF
TRBV10-3,.,13,TRBJ2-7,many,TGTGCCATCAGTGAGGGACCTACCTACGAGCAGTACTTC,CAISEGPTYEQYF
TRBV27,TRBD2,18,TRBJ2-3,many,TGTGCCAGCAGACCATCTAGCGGGAGGGCCTCCCTCACAGATACGCAGTATTTT,CASRPSSGRASLTDTQYF
TRBV7-2,.,14,TRBJ2-1,many,TGTGCCAGCAGCCCTCGGCGGATGTGGAATGAGCAGTTCTTC,CASSPRRMWNEQFF
TRBV5-1,.,14,TRBJ2-1,.,TGCGCCAGCAATAGGGATCCCTCCTACAATGAGCAGTTCTTC,CASNRDPSYNEQFF
TRBV2,.,11,TRBJ2-1,many,TGTGCCAGCAGCGAACCTAGTAAGCAGTTCTTC,CASSEPSKQFF
TRBV20-1,.,13,TRBJ1-1,few,TGCAGTGCTTCTGACAGGAGGGACACTGAAGCTTTCTTT,CSASDRRDTEAFF
TRBV27,.,15,TRBJ2-4,many,TGTGCCAGCAGTTTATGGGGGGAGAGGGTAAACATTCAGTACTTC,CASSLWGERVNIQYF
TRBV29-1,.,14,TRBJ2-1,.,TGCAGCGTTGACCGGGGGGCGGGTAACAATGAGCAGTTCTTC,CSVDRGAGNNEQFF
TRBV29-1,TRBD1,13,TRBJ2-7,many,TGCAGCGCTAGGACAGGGTCCTCCTACGAGCAGTACTTC,CSARTGSSYEQYF
TRBV7-8,.,17,TRBJ2-3,.,TGTGCCAGCAGCCCAACATTTCTAGCGTTAAGCACAGATACGCAGTATTTT,CASSPTFLALSTDTQYF
TRBV2,TRBD2,15,TRBJ2-1,many,TGTGCCAGCAGGTCCGGACTAGGCACTCGGAATGAGCAGTTCTTC,CASRSGLGTRNEQFF
TRBV19,.,15,TRBJ2-3,many,TGTGCCAGTAGTATAGCCAACAGGGCGGCAGATACGCAGTATTTT,CASSIANRAADTQYF
TRBV20-1,.,14,TRBJ2-7,many,TGCAGTGCTAGAGATCTCGGGCGCCTTTACGAGCAGTACTTC,CSARDLGRLYEQYF
TRBV28,TRBD1,14,TRBJ2-4,.,TGTGCCAGCAGTTTTGAGACAGGGGGTGGCATTCAGTACTTC,CASSFETGGGIQYF
TRBV2,.,12,TRBJ1-6,few,TGTGCCAGCAGCCCATCTTGGTCACCCCTCCACTTT,CASSPSWSPLHF
TRBV3-1,.,16,TRBJ2-7,few,TGTGCCAGCAGCCCCCCTGGACTGGCCTTCGTCGACGAGCAGTACTTC,CASSPPGLAFVDEQYF
TRBV7-9,TRBD2,16,TRBJ2-3,many,TGTGCCAGCAGCTTTATTGAAATAGCGGGAGCAGATACGCAGTATTTT,CASSFIEIAGADTQYF
TRBV7-8,TRBD2,14,TRBJ2-1,.,TGTGCCAGCCTAGCGGCCCGCTCCTACAATGAGCAGTTCTTC,CASLAARSYNEQFF
TRBV11-2,TRBD1,15,TRBJ2-1,many,TGTGCCAGCAGCTTACAGGGGGAGCTCGACAATGAGCAGTTCTTC,CASSLQGELDNEQFF
TRBV6-1,TRBD1,11,TRBJ2-5,many,TGTGCCAGCAGTAACGGACAGGGTTTTGACTTC,CASSNGQGFDF
TRBV7-3,.,15,TRBJ2-1,few,TGTGCCAGCAGCACTGGACTCGTCCCCTTCGATGAGCAGTTCTTC,CASSTGLVPFDEQFF
TRBV28,.,11,TRBJ2-1,many,TGTGCCAGCAGCCAAAACAATGAGCAGTTCTTC,CASSQNNEQFF
TRBV6-1,.,15,TRBJ1-5,few,TGTGCCAGCAGTGACAGGGGAGGCGGCAATCAGCCCCAGCATTTT,CASSDRGGGNQPQHF
TRBV4-3,.,15,TRBJ1-2,few,TGCGCCAGCAGCCAAGATCACCGGGAGTTGAATGGCTACACCTTC,CASSQDHRELNGYTF
TRBV28,.,16,TRBJ1-3,few,TGTGCCAGCAGTTCGACGAGAATAAGCTCTGGAAACACCATATATTTT,CASSSTRISSGNTIYF
TRBV29-1,TRBD1,15,TRBJ2-5,many,TGCAGCGTCCCGAGCCAGGGGGCCTACCAAGAGACCCAGTACTTC,CSVPSQGAYQETQYF
TRBV9,TRBD2,15,TRBJ2-1,.,TGTGCCAGCAGCGCACTAGCGGGGGGCAACAATGAGCAGTTCTTC,CASSALAGGNNEQFF
TRBV20-1,TRBD2,17,TRBJ2-7,many,TGCAGTGCTAGAGATCTTAGGACTAGCGGGAGGGCCTACGAGCAGTACTTC,CSARDLRTSGRAYEQYF
TRBV3-1,TRBD2,17,TRBJ2-5,.,TGTGCCAGCAGCCAAGCTCGTTCGCGGGAGGGCCGAGAGACCCAGTACTTC,CASSQARSREGRETQYF
TRBV28,TRBD1,17,TRBJ2-7,.,TGTGCCAGCAGCGGGATCACCGGGACAGTGGATCGCTACGAGCAGTACTTC,CASSGITGTVDRYEQYF
TRBV2,.,14,TRBJ2-1,.,TGTGCCAGCACGATAGGGCGTGCCTACAATGAGCAGTTCTTC,CASTIGRAYNEQFF
TRBV9,.,13,TRBJ2-2,.,TGTGCCAGCAGCGTAGCTTCGGCCGGGGAGCTGTTTTTT,CASSVASAGELFF
TRBV18,.,15,TRBJ2-1,many,TGTGCCAGCTCACCTTCTGGCGGGATGGGGAATGAGCAGTTCTTC,CASSPSGGMGNEQFF
TRBV19,.,16,TRBJ1-5,few,TGTGCCAGTAGTATATTATTCCCGGGTATGGGTCAGCCCCAGCATTTT,CASSILFPGMGQPQHF
TRBV3-1,.,15,TRBJ1-5,many,TGTGCCAGCAGCCGTTCGGGTGGGAGCAATCAGCCCCAGCATTTT,CASSRSGGSNQPQHF
TRBV27,.,14,TRBJ1-1,many,TGTGCCAGCAGAGCATTCGAGCCGAACACTGAAGCTTTCTTT,CASRAFEPNTEAFF
TRBV5-1,TRBD2,15,TRBJ2-1,.,TGCGCCAGCAGCTTGGACGGGAGGGCGGACAATGAGCAGTTCTTC,CASSLDGRADNEQFF
TRBV7-9,.,13,TRBJ2-7,once,TGCGCTTCCCCCCGGACAAGGGGCTACGAGCAGTACTTC,CASPRTRGYEQYF
TRBV30,.,14,TRBJ2-2,.,TGTGCCTGTTTAGCGGTAGCGAACACCGGGGAGCTGTTTTTT,CACLAVANTGELFF
TRBV3-1,TRBD2,19,TRBJ2-3,few,TGTGCCAGCAGCCAAGATCGTGCGGGACTAGCGGGAGCGGTAGATACGCAGTATTTT,CASSQDRAGLAGAVDTQYF